These T cell receptor beta chains were read from a single sample in a study of shared clonotypes between healthy human individuals. Clones were sequenced by immunoSEQ multiplex PCR, and TCRdb holds only the in-frame ones, with some missing. Here the sample spans roughly 2.4 million clones, approximately 96% being singletons. Material: naive CD4+ T cells sorted from blood. The receptors were sampled from a young man in good health. The CDR3 runs from the conserved cysteine through the conserved F or W. A D gene is named only where the DNA matches it firmly.

D gene,V gene,J gene,CDR3 length,CDR3 DNA,CDR3 protein
.,TRBV6-1,TRBJ1-5,18,TGTGCCAGCAGTGACAAAATCTGGACGGCAAATAGCAATCAGCCCCAGCATTTT,CASSDKIWTANSNQPQHF
TRBD1,TRBV5-1,TRBJ2-7,14,TGCGCCAGCGGGGGGACAGGAGGCTCCTACGAGCAGTACTTC,CASGGTGGSYEQYF
.,TRBV2,TRBJ1-3,15,TGTGCCAGCAGTGAAATGGGACTTTCTGGAAACACCATATATTTT,CASSEMGLSGNTIYF
.,TRBV5-6,TRBJ1-2,16,TGTGCCAGCAGCTTGGCCATGGACCCATTGTACTATGGCTACACCTTC,CASSLAMDPLYYGYTF
.,TRBV19,TRBJ1-6,14,TGTGCCAGTAGTATAGTGGAGCTGCATTCACCCCTCCACTTT,CASSIVELHSPLHF
.,TRBV6-5,TRBJ2-7,15,TGTGCCAGCAGTTACGCACAGGCCTCCTCCTACGAGCAGTACTTC,CASSYAQASSYEQYF
.,TRBV4-3,TRBJ2-7,14,TGCGCCAGCAGCCAGAGAGCCGGCACCTACGAGCAGTACTTC,CASSQRAGTYEQYF
.,TRBV28,TRBJ2-2,12,TGTGCCAGCAGTTTTGGCACCGGGGAGCTGTTTTTT,CASSFGTGELFF
.,TRBV5-4,TRBJ2-7,14,TGTGCCAGCAGCTTCTCGGCGGACTCCTACGAGCAGTACTTC,CASSFSADSYEQYF
TRBD1,TRBV6-1,TRBJ2-7,11,TGTGCCAGCAGGGACAGGCGCGAGCAGTACTTC,CASRDRREQYF
.,TRBV9,TRBJ1-1,13,TGTGCCAGCAGCTCGGGACCGAACACTGAAGCTTTCTTT,CASSSGPNTEAFF
.,TRBV28,TRBJ1-2,16,TGTGCCAGCAGTGGGGTGGGAGCAGGGACTAACTATGGCTACACCTTC,CASSGVGAGTNYGYTF
TRBD2,TRBV5-1,TRBJ2-7,15,TGCGCCAGCAGCTTGGGGGTCTTCCCGGGAGGGGAGCAGTACTTC,CASSLGVFPGGEQYF
.,TRBV7-9,TRBJ2-1,13,TGTGCCAGCAGCCCCGTTAGCGGCACTGAGCAGTTCTTC,CASSPVSGTEQFF
TRBD1,TRBV5-1,TRBJ1-4,13,TGCGCCAGCAGCCGGGACAGGGGTGAAAAACTGTTTTTT,CASSRDRGEKLFF
TRBD2,TRBV5-1,TRBJ2-7,14,TGCGCCAGCAGCTCTAGCGGGGGGACCTACGAGCAGTACTTC,CASSSSGGTYEQYF
.,TRBV18,TRBJ1-4,13,TGTGCCAGCTCACCACGACATGAGGAAAAACTGTTTTTT,CASSPRHEEKLFF
.,TRBV2,TRBJ2-2,14,TGTGCCAGCAGTCCCAGGGATTTGACCGGGGAGCTGTTTTTT,CASSPRDLTGELFF
TRBD1,TRBV28,TRBJ2-7,17,TGTGCCAGCAGCCAGACCGCAGGGGGCCCACCTCCTTACGAGCAGTACTTC,CASSQTAGGPPPYEQYF
.,TRBV6-1,TRBJ1-1,15,TGTGCCAGCAGTGACGGGTCCGACAGCGGTACTGAAGCTTTCTTT,CASSDGSDSGTEAFF
.,TRBV2,TRBJ1-1,11,TGTGCCAGCAGTGAAGGGGTGGCAGCTTTCTTT,CASSEGVAAFF
.,TRBV11-2,TRBJ1-3,11,TGTGCCAGCAGCTTAACAAACACCATATATTTT,CASSLTNTIYF